This T cell receptor beta chain is drawn from a study of T cell responses to AZD1222 COVID-19 vaccine. This CDR3 has 15 residues. CDR1 and CDR2 (germline): SGHTA, FQGNSA. The V end lost 5 bases, the J end lost 3 bases, and 14 bases lay between the germline ends. The method was immunoSEQ multiplex PCR; TCRdb's version includes in-frame clones alone and lacks a portion of them. The sample consists of 130,000 or so clones, just over 90% of them appearing once. This receptor was taken from an adult who received the AZD1222 COVID-19 vaccine. The sequenced sample was peripheral blood, obtained 28 days after the second AZD1222 dose. The J gene is TRBJ2-4, the V gene TRBV7-2; tentative D call: TRBD1 (6 bases). CDR3 coding DNA: TGTGCCAGCAGCCTGGACAGTCTTGACAAAAACATTCAGTACTTC. Amino acids: CASSLDSLDKNIQYF. The full variable domain, with the rest looked up from reference TRBV7-2 and TRBJ2-4, is GAGVSQSPSNKVTEKGKDVELRCDPISGHTALYWYRQSLGQGLEFLIYFQGNSAPDKSGLPSDRFSAERTGGSVSTLTIQRTQQEDSAVYLCASSLDSLDKNIQYFGAGTRLSVL.